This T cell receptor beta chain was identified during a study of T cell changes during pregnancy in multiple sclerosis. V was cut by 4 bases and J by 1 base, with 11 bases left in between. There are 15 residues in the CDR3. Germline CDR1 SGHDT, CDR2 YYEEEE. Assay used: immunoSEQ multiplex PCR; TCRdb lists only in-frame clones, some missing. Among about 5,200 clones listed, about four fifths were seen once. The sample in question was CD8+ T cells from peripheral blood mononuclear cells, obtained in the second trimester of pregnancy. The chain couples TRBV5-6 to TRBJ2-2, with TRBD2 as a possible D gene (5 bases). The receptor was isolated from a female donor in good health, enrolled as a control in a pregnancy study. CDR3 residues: CASSPNGMNTGELFF. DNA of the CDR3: TGTGCCAGCAGCCCCAACGGGATGAACACCGGGGAGCTGTTTTTT.